Many counts were recorded for the clone carrying this T cell receptor beta chain. What it binds is unknown. The record originates from a study of CD8 T cells in ankylosing spondylitis. General observations from the study: Previously reported in reactive arthritis synovial fluid and blood were some of the motif variants. The clones that were linked to disease were reported to be significantly enriched in matched synovial fluid samples from ankylosing spondylitis patients.

Generation of TCR beta libraries employed quantitative 5'-RACE incorporating molecular barcodes. From the 5' RACE reads, TCRdb called clonotypes with MiXCR, one entry per CDR3 protein. The sample includes 250,000 to 350,000 distinct CDR3 sequences, 20% of them seen just once. CDR3 length: 18 residues. The V segment lost 2 bases and the J segment 0 bases; nucleotides outside the gene matches: 10. Germline values: CDR1 LGHNA, CDR2 YNFKEQ. Sample: blood, either unsorted or a sorted T cell fraction (not recorded which). This sequence was found in a male donor with ankylosing spondylitis or in good health (not recorded which). This chain uses TRBV4-2 with TRBJ1-1; TRBD1 aligns across 9 bases. The DNA of the CDR3 is TGTGCCAGCAGCCAATACGGACAGGGGACTAACGTGAACACTGAAGCTTTCTTT. This codes for CASSQYGQGTNVNTEAFF.